This T cell receptor (beta chain) was retrieved from a study of shared clonotypes between healthy human individuals. Germline CDR1 and CDR2: WNHNN and SYGVQD (reference sequence). Trimming stripped 6 bases from V and 6 bases from J, with 17 bases between. The CDR3 length is 14 residues. This table comes from immunoSEQ multiplex PCR, and its TCRdb copy is limited to in-frame clones, with some not included. The data show more than 2 million clones, roughly 96% seen once. The chain couples TRBV10-1 to TRBJ1-1; no clear D gene. The clonotype was recovered from a man between 18 and 35 years old in good health. The sequenced sample consisted of naive CD4+ T cells sorted from blood. Subset meaning: CD45RA+ positively selected. The CDR3 sequence: CASSQSGGKSEAFF. CDR3 DNA sequence: TGCGCCAGCAGCCAATCGGGTGGGAAATCTGAAGCTTTCTTT.